This T cell receptor beta chain was profiled in a study of naive and memory T cell subsets. Notes on the study in general: A few larger clonotypes appeared in naive repertoires, especially CD8, possibly memory cells re-expressing CD45RA.

The length of the CDR3 is 13 residues. Germline V gene data show CDR1 as DFQATT and CDR2 as SNEGSKA (reference sequence). The V gene lost 3 bases and the J gene lost 0 bases, with 8 bases spanning the gap. Two oligonucleotides, mixed equimolar, formed the beta constant-region primer covering TRBC1 and TRBC2. Nested alpha and beta constant-region primers with the SP2 primer drove four PCR rounds on ligated cDNA. Each CDR3 protein is one row after TCRdb ran MiXCR on the UMI-ligation and nested PCR reads. The sample includes 120,000 to 150,000 distinct CDR3 sequences, roughly a fifth of them seen just once. In the case of this clonotype: As yet, its antigen is unknown.

Specimen: naive CD8+ T cells from blood. This clonotype was sampled from a human donor in good health. The gene calls are TRBV20-1 and TRBJ1-1, with TRBD1 as a possible D gene (5 bases). The CDR3 reads CSARRQLNTEAFF. The CDR3 bases are TGCAGTGCTAGGCGACAGTTGAACACTGAAGCTTTCTTT.